These 31 T cell receptor beta chains originate from one sample sequenced in a study of Graves' ophthalmopathy and Graves' hyperthyroidism. The sequenced template was RNA, covering the TCR beta CDR3 region. HTBI primers were used in a first-round RT-PCR, which preceded a second-round multiplex PCR. One entry per CDR3 protein, called by TCRdb with MiXCR from the multiplex PCR reads. The table lists hundreds of thousands of distinct CDR3 sequences, 20% to 25% of them singletons. The sample consisted of peripheral blood. These receptor sequences come from a young woman with stable Graves' hyperthyroidism.

In the case of this clonotype: This sequence may be a read error, since a much larger clone differs from it by one base. The chain couples TRBV30 to TRBJ1-1, with D perhaps matching TRBD1 (5 bases). The CDR3 covers 13 residues. The ends were cut back, 1 base at V and 7 bases at J, with 13 bases in the middle. Germline CDR1 is GTSNPN and CDR2 is SVGIG (reference sequence). The CDR3 DNA reads as TGTGCCTGGAGTGGACCTTGGGACTATGAAGCTTTCTTT. Encoded protein: CAWSGPWDYEAFF.

As regards this clonotype: A much larger clone differs by one base, so this may be a read error. Here the CDR3 DNA reads TGTGCCAGCAGTGCAGCAGGGGTCTATGGCTACACCTTC. It yields the protein CASSAAGVYGYTF. V usage is TRBV28 and J usage is TRBJ1-2, with D tentatively TRBD1 (6 bases). This CDR3 spans 13 amino acids. V was shortened by 5 bases and J by 4 bases, with 11 bases between the two germline ends. CDR1 and CDR2 from the germline V gene are MDHEN and SYDVKM.

There are many counts of this clonotype. This chain uses TRBV29-1 with TRBJ2-7; D remains ambiguous. V lost 1 base, J lost 5 bases, and 12 bases lay in between. Per germline, CDR1 SQVTM and CDR2 ANQGSEA. CDR3 size: 13 residues. The chain's CDR3 is CSVEVLPPHEQYF. The CDR3 coding sequence is TGCAGCGTTGAAGTGTTACCGCCCCACGAGCAGTACTTC.

This clonotype was recorded at least ten times. The chain couples TRBV15 to TRBJ2-5; the match to TRBD2 covers 12 bases. V dropped 1 base and J dropped 4; count of bases not matched to a gene: 7. Germline values: CDR1 LNHNV, CDR2 YYDKDF (reference sequence). CDR3 length equals 17 residues. The DNA of the CDR3 is TGTGCCACCAGCAGAGGGTTCCAGACTAGCGGGAGAGAGACCCAGTACTTC. It codes for CATSRGFQTSGRETQYF.

This clonotype was detected ten times or more. V is TRBV28 and J is TRBJ2-2; D is possibly TRBD2 (6 bases). V was clipped by 3 bases and J by 2 bases, with 13 bases between them. The CDR3 runs to 16 residues. Germline V gene sequence: CDR1 MDHEN, CDR2 SYDVKM. CDR3 nucleotide sequence: TGTGCCAGCAGTTTTTCGTTGGACTATAACACCGGGGAGCTGTTTTTT. Its translation is CASSFSLDYNTGELFF.

The rearrangement uses TRBV12-3 or TRBV12-4 and TRBJ1-5; 7 bases are a match to TRBD1. The CDR3 runs 15 residues. The V segment lost 3 bases and the J segment 4 bases; nucleotides outside the gene matches: 6. CDR3 nucleotide sequence: TGTGCCAGCAGTTTCGAGACAGGGCTAAATCAGCCCCAGCATTTT. Translated, it gives CASSFETGLNQPQHF.

The CDR3 DNA reads TGTGCCAGCAGCTTAGTCGCCAGGGGGACGGGAGGCTACGAGCAGTACTTC. This encodes CASSLVARGTGGYEQYF. The rearrangement links TRBV7-2 to TRBJ2-7; tentatively, D is TRBD1 or TRBD2 (7 bases each). The CDR3 is 17 amino acids. CDR1 is SGHTA and CDR2 is FQGNSA in the germline V gene. Trimming shortened V by 1 base and J by 3 bases, and 19 bases separated the two germline ends.

At least ten counts were recorded for this clonotype. The CDR3 sequence is CASSRRGVTDTQYF. CDR3 sequence (DNA): TGTGCCAGTTCGCGGCGGGGGGTCACAGATACGCAGTATTTT. The rearrangement joins TRBV28 to TRBJ2-3; TRBD2 agrees at 8 bases. CDR1 is MDHEN, CDR2 SYDVKM, per germline. This CDR3 spans 14 amino acids. V lost 9 bases and J lost 2; bases outside the gene matches: 7.

This clonotype was counted many times. This rearrangement joins TRBV6-2 or TRBV6-3 to TRBJ2-2; D is unclear. This CDR3 contains 14 residues. Germline V lookup: CDR1 MNHEY, CDR2 SVGEGT. V lost 2 bases to trimming and J lost 1 base, with 5 bases between them. The CDR3 here is CASSYRVNTGELFF. In nucleotides, the CDR3 is TGTGCCAGCAGTTACAGGGTGAACACCGGGGAGCTGTTTTTT.

This clonotype has a count of ten or more. The chain has TRBV10-3 and TRBJ2-2, with 7 nucleotides matching TRBD1. V shed 5 bases, J shed 4 bases, and the junction held 4 bases outside the gene matches. The CDR3 totals 14 residues. Looked up from germline, CDR1 is ENHRY and CDR2 is SYGVKD. The CDR3 nucleotides read TGTGCCATCAGTCCGGGACAGCGCACCGGGGAGCTGTTTTTT. Protein: CAISPGQRTGELFF.

The table lists this clonotype with a few counts. The V and J genes are TRBV28 and TRBJ2-6, with D unclear. The germline CDR1 and CDR2 sequences are MDHEN and SYDVKM. The ends were cut back, 5 bases at V and 0 bases at J, with 14 bases in the middle. This CDR3 region has 17 residues. The CDR3 nucleotides read TGTGCCAGCAGTGTCTTGCCATACGCCTCTGGGGCCAACGTCCTGACTTTC. Residues: CASSVLPYASGANVLTF.

The chain joins TRBV28 to TRBJ2-5; D ambiguous. CDR1 MDHEN and CDR2 SYDVKM come from the germline V gene. This CDR3 region has 14 residues. Trimming shortened V by 3 bases and J by 2 bases, and 10 bases separated the two germline ends. The CDR3 region has the DNA TGTGCCAGCAGTTTTTACCACAAACAAGAGACCCAGTACTTC. It translates to CASSFYHKQETQYF. Full variable domain (missing parts from reference TRBV28 and TRBJ2-5): DVKVTQSSRYLVKRTGEKVFLECVQDMDHENMFWYRQDPGLGLRLIYFSYDVKMKEKGDIPEGYSVSREKKERFSLILESASTNQTSMYLCASSFYHKQETQYFGPGTRLLVL.

There are many counts of this clonotype. The chain couples TRBV7-2 to TRBJ2-7, with TRBD2 matching over 12 bases. Germline V gene sequence: CDR1 SGHTA, CDR2 FQGNSA. Unmatched junction bases numbered 11, after V lost 2 bases and J lost 9 bases. CDR3 length: 16 amino acids. The CDR3: CASSLRLAGDLRGQYF. For the CDR3, the DNA is TGTGCCAGCAGCTTAAGACTAGCGGGGGATCTACGAGGGCAGTACTTC.

Many counts were recorded for this clonotype. The chain is built from TRBV6-6 and TRBJ1-6; D not resolved. Per germline, CDR1 MNHNY and CDR2 SVGAGI (reference sequence). The V end lost 0 bases, the J end lost 10 bases, and 4 bases lay between the germline ends. The CDR3 is 12 amino acids. The DNA of the CDR3 is TGTGCCAGCAGTTACTCGACATCACCCCTCCACTTT. Translating it yields CASSYSTSPLHF.

This clonotype has ten or more counts. V gene TRBV12-3 or TRBV12-4 combines with J gene TRBJ1-6; D possibly corresponds to TRBD1 (5 bases). The CDR3 contains 14 residues. With 6 bases removed from V and 5 bases from J, the gap between germline ends came to 11 bases. CDR3 loop: CASRRGDNNSPLHF. In DNA form, the CDR3 reads TGTGCCAGCAGAAGGGGAGACAATAATTCACCCCTCCACTTT.

Many counts were recorded for this clonotype. This chain uses TRBV29-1 with TRBJ2-7; the match to TRBD1 covers 7 bases. The CDR3 consists of 12 residues. Per germline, CDR1 SQVTM and CDR2 ANQGSEA. V lost 3 bases to trimming and J lost 6 bases; unmatched junction nucleotides: 5. The CDR3: CSVEGAGGEQYF. CDR3 DNA sequence: TGCAGCGTTGAGGGGGCAGGGGGCGAGCAGTACTTC.

This clonotype was observed many times. This rearrangement joins TRBV11-3 to TRBJ2-7; the D call may be TRBD1 or TRBD2 (5 bases each). CDR3 length equals 12 residues. V was cut by 0 bases and J by 8 bases, with 8 bases left in between. Germline CDR1 is SGHNT and CDR2 is YENEEA. This chain's CDR3 is CASSLDRDQQYF. The CDR3, as DNA: TGTGCCAGCAGCTTAGATCGGGACCAGCAGTACTTC.

This clonotype came up many times. This sequence joins TRBV6-5 and TRBJ2-7; tentative D call: TRBD2 (6 bases). The CDR3 runs 13 residues. Trimming removed 5 bases from V and 3 bases from J, with 11 bases in between. Germline values: CDR1 MNHEY, CDR2 SVGAGI. The CDR3 DNA reads as TGTGCCAGCAGTCCGACTAGATACTACGAGCAGTACTTC. This gives the protein CASSPTRYYEQYF.

Of note for this clonotype: This may be a read error: a much more frequent sequence differs by one nucleotide. The J gene is TRBJ2-7, the V gene TRBV10-2; 8 nucleotides line up with TRBD2. Per germline, CDR1 WSHSY and CDR2 SAAADI. The CDR3 totals 13 residues. CDR3 coding DNA: TGCGCCTGCAGCGGGGGCCTTAACTACGAGCAGTACTTC. It is translated as CACSGGLNYEQYF.

There are many counts of this clonotype. V and J are TRBV4-2 and TRBJ1-3, with D unclear. CDR1 is LGHNA, CDR2 YNFKEQ, per germline. This CDR3 spans 17 amino acids. The ends were cut back, 1 base at V and 0 bases at J, with 13 bases in the middle. The CDR3 region has the DNA TGTGCCAGCAGCCAAGTCGCTCGACGCAGCTCTGGAAACACCATATATTTT. This sequence encodes CASSQVARRSSGNTIYF.

This clonotype has only a few counts. The rearrangement links TRBV11-1 to TRBJ1-2; 7 bases match TRBD1. With V trimmed by 4 bases and J by 1 base, 12 bases remained unmatched. This CDR3 region has 17 residues. Germline CDR1 SGHAT, CDR2 FQDESV (reference sequence). DNA of the CDR3: TGTGCCAGCAGCTCACAGGGGCCACTACTCTATAACTATGGCTACACCTTC. Its translation: CASSSQGPLLYNYGYTF.

The chain carries TRBV3-1 and TRBJ2-7; maybe TRBD2 (5 bases). CDR1 LGHDT and CDR2 YNNKEL come from the germline V gene (reference sequence). The CDR3 contains 16 residues. The V end lost 5 bases, the J end lost 3 bases, and 20 bases lay between the germline ends. CDR3 in DNA: TGTGCCAGCAGCGCCCGTTTGAGCGGAGAATTCTACGAGCAGTACTTC. Amino acids: CASSARLSGEFYEQYF.

This CDR3 is CASSAGQFSGTEAFF. The CDR3 nucleotides are TGTGCCAGCAGCGCCGGGCAGTTTTCGGGCACTGAAGCTTTCTTT. The V and J genes are TRBV2 and TRBJ1-1; the D is unclear. Germline lookup yields CDR1 SNHLY and CDR2 FYNNEI. There are 15 residues in the CDR3. Trimming took off 6 bases at V and 4 bases at J, with 18 bases between the two ends.

The rearrangement joins TRBV7-8 to TRBJ2-7, with D maybe TRBD1 (5 bases). CDR3 length equals 16 residues. CDR1 is SGHVS and CDR2 is FQNEAQ in the germline V gene. V shed 1 base and J shed 3 bases, with 16 bases lying between them. The CDR3 reads CASSLGLYQGVYEQYF. The CDR3 DNA follows: TGTGCCAGCAGCTTAGGACTCTATCAAGGGGTCTACGAGCAGTACTTC.

The chain has TRBV29-1 and TRBJ1-2, with D possibly matching TRBD1 (5 bases). Trimming took off 4 bases at V and 0 bases at J, with 12 bases between the two ends. The germline gives CDR1 SQVTM, CDR2 ANQGSEA. The CDR3 consists of 14 residues. CDR3 residues: CSVVRQGSNYGYTF. The CDR3 nucleotides read TGCAGCGTTGTCCGTCAGGGTTCTAACTATGGCTACACCTTC.

At least ten counts were recorded for this clonotype. The chain links TRBV12-3 or TRBV12-4 to TRBJ2-4; 7 nucleotides agree with TRBD1. This CDR3 spans 13 amino acids. J gave up 8 bases and V 5 bases, and 6 bases lay outside the gene matches. CDR3: CASSRGLGDIQYF. CDR3 in DNA: TGTGCCAGCAGTAGGGGGCTCGGCGACATTCAGTACTTC.

This clonotype was observed many times. The J gene is TRBJ1-5, the V gene TRBV28; unclear D gene. Trimming removed 5 bases at V and 2 bases at J, with 13 bases between. Germline assignment: CDR1 MDHEN and CDR2 SYDVKM. The CDR3 totals 15 residues. The CDR3 loop reads CASSPRWGGNQPQHF. CDR3 in DNA: TGTGCCAGCAGTCCGAGGTGGGGTGGCAATCAGCCCCAGCATTTT.

This clonotype was counted at least ten times. This CDR3 reads CASSSAGHHYGYTF. The CDR3 DNA is TGTGCCAGCAGCTCGGCGGGACACCACTATGGCTACACCTTC. The V call is TRBV13, the J call TRBJ1-2; tentatively, D is TRBD1 (6 bases). CDR3 length: 14 residues. Germline V lookup: CDR1 PRHDT, CDR2 FYEKMQ (reference sequence). V was clipped by 4 bases and J by 3 bases, with 12 bases between them.

The chain recombines TRBV7-2 with TRBJ1-5; no clear D. Germline CDR1 reads SGHTA; CDR2 reads FQGNSA. With 2 bases removed from V and 4 bases from J, the gap between germline ends came to 6 bases. The CDR3 extends over 13 amino acids. CDR3 sequence reads: CASSLFRNQPQHF. The CDR3 coding sequence is TGTGCCAGCAGCTTATTCCGGAATCAGCCCCAGCATTTT.

There are a few counts of this clonotype. This chain uses TRBV7-9 with TRBJ2-5, with TRBD2 matching 12 bases. Per germline, CDR1 SEHNR and CDR2 FQNEAQ (reference sequence). J gave up 1 base and V 3 bases, and 3 bases lay outside the gene matches. The CDR3 extends over 16 amino acids. CDR3 loop: CASSFVTSGGQETQYF. The CDR3 nucleotides read TGTGCCAGCAGCTTCGTGACTAGCGGGGGCCAAGAGACCCAGTACTTC.

In this sample, this clonotype turned up a few times. The chain recombines TRBV20-1 with TRBJ2-3; D is unclear. The CDR3 is 16 amino acids. Trimming left V 0 bases short and J 2 bases short, with 15 bases between. CDR1 is DFQATT and CDR2 is SNEGSKA in the germline V gene (reference sequence). The CDR3 protein is CSARDEEQPFTDTQYF. The CDR3 DNA reads TGCAGTGCTAGAGATGAAGAGCAGCCCTTCACAGATACGCAGTATTTT.